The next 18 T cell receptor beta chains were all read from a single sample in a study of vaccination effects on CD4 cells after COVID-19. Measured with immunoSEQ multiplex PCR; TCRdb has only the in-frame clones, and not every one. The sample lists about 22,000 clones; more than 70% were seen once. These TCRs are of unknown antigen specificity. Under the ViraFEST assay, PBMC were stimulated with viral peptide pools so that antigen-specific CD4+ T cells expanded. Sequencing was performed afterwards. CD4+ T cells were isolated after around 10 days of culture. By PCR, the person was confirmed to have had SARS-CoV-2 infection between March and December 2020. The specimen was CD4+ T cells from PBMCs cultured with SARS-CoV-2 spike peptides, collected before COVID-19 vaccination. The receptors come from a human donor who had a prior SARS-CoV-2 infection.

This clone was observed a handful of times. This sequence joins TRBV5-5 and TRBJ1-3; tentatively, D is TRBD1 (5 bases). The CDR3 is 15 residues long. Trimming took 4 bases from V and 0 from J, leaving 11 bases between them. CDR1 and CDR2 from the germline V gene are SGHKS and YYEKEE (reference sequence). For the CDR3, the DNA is TGTGCCAGCAGCCGGGACGGGAACTCTGGAAACACCATATATTTT. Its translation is CASSRDGNSGNTIYF.

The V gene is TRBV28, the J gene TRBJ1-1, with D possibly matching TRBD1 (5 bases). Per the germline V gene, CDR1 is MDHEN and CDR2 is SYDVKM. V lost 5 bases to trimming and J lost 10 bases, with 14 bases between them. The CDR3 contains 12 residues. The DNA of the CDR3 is TGTGCCAGCAGTCCCTCAGGGACCTCAGCTTTCTTT. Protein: CASSPSGTSAFF.

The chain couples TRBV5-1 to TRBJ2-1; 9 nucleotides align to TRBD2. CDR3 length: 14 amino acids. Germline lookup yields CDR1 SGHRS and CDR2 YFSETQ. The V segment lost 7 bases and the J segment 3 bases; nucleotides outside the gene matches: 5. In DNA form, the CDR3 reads TGCGCCAGCGGCGGGGGGGCCCACTACAATGAGCAGTTCTTC. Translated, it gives CASGGGAHYNEQFF.

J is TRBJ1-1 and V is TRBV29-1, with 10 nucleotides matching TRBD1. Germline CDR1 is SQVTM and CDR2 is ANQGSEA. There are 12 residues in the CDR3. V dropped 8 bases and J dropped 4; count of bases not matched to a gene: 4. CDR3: CSIRTGGTEAFF. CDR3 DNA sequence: TGCAGCATAAGGACAGGGGGCACTGAAGCTTTCTTT.

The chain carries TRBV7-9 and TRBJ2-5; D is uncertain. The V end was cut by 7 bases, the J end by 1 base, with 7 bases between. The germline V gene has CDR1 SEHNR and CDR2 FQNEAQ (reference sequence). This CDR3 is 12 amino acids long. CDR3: CASNPGQETQYF. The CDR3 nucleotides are TGTGCCAGCAACCCCGGCCAAGAGACCCAGTACTTC.

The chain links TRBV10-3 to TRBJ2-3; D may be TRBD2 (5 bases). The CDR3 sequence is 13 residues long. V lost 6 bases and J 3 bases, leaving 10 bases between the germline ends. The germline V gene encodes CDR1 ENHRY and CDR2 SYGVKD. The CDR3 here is CAIREEVTDTQYF. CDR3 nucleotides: TGTGCCATCAGGGAGGAGGTTACAGATACGCAGTATTTT.

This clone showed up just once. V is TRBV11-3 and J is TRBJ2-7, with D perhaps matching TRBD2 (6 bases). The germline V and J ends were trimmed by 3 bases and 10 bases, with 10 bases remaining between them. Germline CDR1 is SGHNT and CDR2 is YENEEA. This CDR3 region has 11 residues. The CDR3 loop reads CASSLGGPQYF. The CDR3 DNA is TGTGCCAGCAGCTTGGGGGGTCCTCAGTACTTC.

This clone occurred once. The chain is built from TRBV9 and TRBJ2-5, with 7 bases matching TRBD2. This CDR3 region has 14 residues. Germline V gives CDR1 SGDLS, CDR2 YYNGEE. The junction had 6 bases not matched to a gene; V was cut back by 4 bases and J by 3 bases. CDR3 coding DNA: TGTGCCAGCAGCCCATGGGCGGGGGAAGAGACCCAGTACTTC. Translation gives CASSPWAGEETQYF.

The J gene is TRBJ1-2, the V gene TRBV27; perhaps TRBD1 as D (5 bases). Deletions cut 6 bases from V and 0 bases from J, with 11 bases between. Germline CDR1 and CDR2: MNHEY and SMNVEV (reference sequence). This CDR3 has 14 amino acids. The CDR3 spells CASSRDPANYGYTF. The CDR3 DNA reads TGTGCCAGCAGCCGGGACCCCGCTAACTATGGCTACACCTTC.

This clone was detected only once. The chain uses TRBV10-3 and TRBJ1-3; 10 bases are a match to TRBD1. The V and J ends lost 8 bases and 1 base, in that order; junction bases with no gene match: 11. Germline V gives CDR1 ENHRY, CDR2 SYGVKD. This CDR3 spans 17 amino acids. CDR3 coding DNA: TGTGCCATCGGGGACAGGGGACTTCTAGTTTCTGGAAACACCATATATTTT. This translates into CAIGDRGLLVSGNTIYF.

This CDR3 is CASSVTRLPGELFF. The CDR3 nucleotides read TGTGCCAGCAGCGTAACTAGACTCCCCGGGGAGCTGTTTTTT. This sequence joins TRBV9 and TRBJ2-2, with D perhaps TRBD2 (5 bases). Looked up from germline, CDR1 is SGDLS and CDR2 is YYNGEE. V was cut by 1 base and J by 6 bases, with 10 bases left in between. This CDR3 spans 14 amino acids.

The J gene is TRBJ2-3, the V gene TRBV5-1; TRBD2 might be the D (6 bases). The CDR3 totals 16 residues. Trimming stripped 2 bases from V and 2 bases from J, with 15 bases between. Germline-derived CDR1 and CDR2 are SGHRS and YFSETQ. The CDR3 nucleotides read TGCGCCAGCAGCTTTCAGCCGGGACTTAACACAGATACGCAGTATTTT. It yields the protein CASSFQPGLNTDTQYF.

In DNA, the CDR3 is TGTGCCAGCAGCTTAGTAGGGAATCAGGACGAGCAGTACTTC. Amino acids: CASSLVGNQDEQYF. The gene calls are TRBV11-2 and TRBJ2-7; D is uncertain. V shed 1 base and J shed 5 bases, with 12 bases lying between them. This CDR3 contains 14 residues. CDR1 and CDR2 from the germline V gene are SGHAT and FQNNGV.

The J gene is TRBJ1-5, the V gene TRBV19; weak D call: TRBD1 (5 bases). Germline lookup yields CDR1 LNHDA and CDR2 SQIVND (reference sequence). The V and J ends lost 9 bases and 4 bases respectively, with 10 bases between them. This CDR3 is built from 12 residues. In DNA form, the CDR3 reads TGTGCCAGCCACAGACAGAATCAGCCCCAGCATTTT. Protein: CASHRQNQPQHF.

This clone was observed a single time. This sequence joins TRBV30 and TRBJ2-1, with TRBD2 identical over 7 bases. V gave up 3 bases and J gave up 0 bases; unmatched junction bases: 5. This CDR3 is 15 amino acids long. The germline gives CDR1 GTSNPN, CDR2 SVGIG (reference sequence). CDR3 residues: CAWSKRGVSYNEQFF. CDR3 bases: TGTGCCTGGAGCAAGCGGGGCGTCTCCTACAATGAGCAGTTCTTC.

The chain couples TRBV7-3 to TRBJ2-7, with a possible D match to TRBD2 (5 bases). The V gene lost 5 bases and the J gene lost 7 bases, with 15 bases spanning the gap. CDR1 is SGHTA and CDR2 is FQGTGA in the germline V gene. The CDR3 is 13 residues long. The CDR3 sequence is CASSASGSGEQYF. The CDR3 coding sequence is TGTGCCAGCAGCGCGTCGGGATCTGGGGAGCAGTACTTC.

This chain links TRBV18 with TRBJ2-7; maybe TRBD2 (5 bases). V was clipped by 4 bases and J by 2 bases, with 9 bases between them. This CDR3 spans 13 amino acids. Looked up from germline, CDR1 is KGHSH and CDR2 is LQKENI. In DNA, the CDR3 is TGTGCCAGCTCACGACCGGGGACCTACGAGCAGTACTTC. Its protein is CASSRPGTYEQYF.

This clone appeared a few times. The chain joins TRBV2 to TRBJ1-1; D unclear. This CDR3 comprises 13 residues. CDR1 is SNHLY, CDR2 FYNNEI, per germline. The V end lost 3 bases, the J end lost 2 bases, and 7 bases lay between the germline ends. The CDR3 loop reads CASSDRYNTEAFF. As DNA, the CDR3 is TGTGCCAGCAGTGATCGGTATAACACTGAAGCTTTCTTT.